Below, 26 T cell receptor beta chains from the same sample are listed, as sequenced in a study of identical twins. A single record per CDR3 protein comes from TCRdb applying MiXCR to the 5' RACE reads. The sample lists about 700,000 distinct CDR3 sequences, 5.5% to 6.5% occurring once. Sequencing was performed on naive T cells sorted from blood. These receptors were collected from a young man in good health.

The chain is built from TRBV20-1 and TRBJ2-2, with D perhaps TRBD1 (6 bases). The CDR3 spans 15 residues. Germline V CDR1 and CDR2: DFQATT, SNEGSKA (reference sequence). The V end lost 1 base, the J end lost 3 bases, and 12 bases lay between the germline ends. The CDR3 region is CSARAERGYTGELFF. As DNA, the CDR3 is TGCAGTGCTAGAGCTGAAAGGGGGTACACCGGGGAGCTGTTTTTT.

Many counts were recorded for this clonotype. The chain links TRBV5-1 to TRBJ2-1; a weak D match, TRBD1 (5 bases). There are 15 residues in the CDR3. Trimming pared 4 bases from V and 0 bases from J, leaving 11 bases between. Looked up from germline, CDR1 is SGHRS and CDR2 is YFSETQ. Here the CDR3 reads CASSLDTSSYNEQFF. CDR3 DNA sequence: TGCGCCAGCAGCCTGGACACAAGCTCCTACAATGAGCAGTTCTTC.

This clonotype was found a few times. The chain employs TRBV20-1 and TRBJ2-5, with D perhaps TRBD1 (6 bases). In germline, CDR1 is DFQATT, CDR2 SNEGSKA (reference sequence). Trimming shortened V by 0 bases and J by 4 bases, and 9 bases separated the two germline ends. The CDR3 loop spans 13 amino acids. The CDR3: CSARDGQRETQYF. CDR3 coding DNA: TGCAGTGCTAGAGACGGACAGAGAGAGACCCAGTACTTC.

CDR3 in amino acids: CASSPGDPRTDTQYF. The CDR3 nucleotides are TGTGCCAGCAGCCCCGGGGACCCGCGCACAGATACGCAGTATTTT. The V call is TRBV6-1, the J call TRBJ2-3; D may be TRBD1 or TRBD2 (5 bases each). This CDR3 spans 15 amino acids. Germline V gene data show CDR1 as MNHNS and CDR2 as SASEGT. Trimming removed 6 bases from V and 1 base from J, with 14 bases in between.

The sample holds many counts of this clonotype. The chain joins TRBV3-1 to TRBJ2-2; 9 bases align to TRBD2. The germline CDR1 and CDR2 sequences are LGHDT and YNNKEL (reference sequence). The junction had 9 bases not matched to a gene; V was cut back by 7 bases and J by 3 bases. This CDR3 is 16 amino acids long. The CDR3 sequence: CASTKGLAGYTGELFF. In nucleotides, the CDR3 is TGTGCCAGCACTAAAGGGCTAGCGGGATACACCGGGGAGCTGTTTTTT.

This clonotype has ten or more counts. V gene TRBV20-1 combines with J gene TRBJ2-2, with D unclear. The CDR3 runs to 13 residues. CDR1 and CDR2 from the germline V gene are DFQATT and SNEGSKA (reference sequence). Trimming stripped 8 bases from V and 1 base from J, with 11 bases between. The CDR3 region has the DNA TGCAGTACGAAGCGTGGGAACACCGGGGAGCTGTTTTTT. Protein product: CSTKRGNTGELFF.

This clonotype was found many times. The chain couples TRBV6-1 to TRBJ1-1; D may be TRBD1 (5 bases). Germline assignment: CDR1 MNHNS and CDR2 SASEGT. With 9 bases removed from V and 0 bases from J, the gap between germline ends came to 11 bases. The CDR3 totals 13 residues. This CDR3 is CASQTDLNTEAFF. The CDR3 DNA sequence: TGTGCCAGTCAGACAGACTTGAACACTGAAGCTTTCTTT.

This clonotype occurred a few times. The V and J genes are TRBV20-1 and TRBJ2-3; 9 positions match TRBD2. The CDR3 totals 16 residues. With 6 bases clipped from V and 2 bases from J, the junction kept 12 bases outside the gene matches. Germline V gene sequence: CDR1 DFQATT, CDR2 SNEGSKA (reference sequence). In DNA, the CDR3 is TGCAGTGCGAGAACCGGGACTAGCAGATTCACAGATACGCAGTATTTT. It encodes CSARTGTSRFTDTQYF.

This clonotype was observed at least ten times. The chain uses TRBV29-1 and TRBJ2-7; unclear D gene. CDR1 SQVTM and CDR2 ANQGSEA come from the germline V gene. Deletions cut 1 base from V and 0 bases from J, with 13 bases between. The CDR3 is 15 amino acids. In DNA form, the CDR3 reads TGCAGCGTTGAAGGGGCCAATGGCAGCTCCTACGAGCAGTACTTC. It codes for CSVEGANGSSYEQYF.

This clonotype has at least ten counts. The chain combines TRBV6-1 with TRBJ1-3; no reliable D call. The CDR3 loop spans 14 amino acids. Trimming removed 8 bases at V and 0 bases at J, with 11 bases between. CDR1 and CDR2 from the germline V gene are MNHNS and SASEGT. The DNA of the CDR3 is TGTGCCAGCGCTCCCGGCAGCTCTGGAAACACCATATATTTT. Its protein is CASAPGSSGNTIYF.

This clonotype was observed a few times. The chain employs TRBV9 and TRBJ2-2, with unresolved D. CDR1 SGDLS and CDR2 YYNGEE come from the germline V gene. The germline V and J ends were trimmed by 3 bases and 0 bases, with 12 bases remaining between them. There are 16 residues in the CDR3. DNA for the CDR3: TGTGCCAGCAGCGCCCTTCCGCTCACGAACACCGGGGAGCTGTTTTTT. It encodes CASSALPLTNTGELFF.

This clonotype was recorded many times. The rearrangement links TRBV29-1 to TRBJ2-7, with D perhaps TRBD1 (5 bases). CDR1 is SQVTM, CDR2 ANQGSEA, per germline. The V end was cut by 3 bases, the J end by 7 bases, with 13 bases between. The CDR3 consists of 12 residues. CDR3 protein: CSVEETVGEQYF. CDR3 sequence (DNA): TGCAGCGTTGAGGAGACAGTTGGGGAGCAGTACTTC.

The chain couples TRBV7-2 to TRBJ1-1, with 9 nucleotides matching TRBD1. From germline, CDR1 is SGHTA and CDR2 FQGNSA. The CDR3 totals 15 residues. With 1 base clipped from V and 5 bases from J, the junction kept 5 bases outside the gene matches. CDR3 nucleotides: TGTGCCAGCAGCTTAGTACAGGGGGCGCGGACTGAAGCTTTCTTT. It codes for CASSLVQGARTEAFF.

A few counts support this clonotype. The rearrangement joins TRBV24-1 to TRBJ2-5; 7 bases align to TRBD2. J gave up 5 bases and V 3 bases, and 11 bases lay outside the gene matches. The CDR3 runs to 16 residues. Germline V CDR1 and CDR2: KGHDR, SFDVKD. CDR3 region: CATSDAGVGTSETQYF. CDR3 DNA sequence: TGTGCCACCAGTGATGCGGGAGTCGGGACGTCTGAGACCCAGTACTTC.

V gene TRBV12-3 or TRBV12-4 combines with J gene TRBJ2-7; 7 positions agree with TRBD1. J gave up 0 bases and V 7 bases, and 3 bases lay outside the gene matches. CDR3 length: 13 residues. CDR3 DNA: TGTGCCAGCACCCGACAGGGCTCCTACGAGCAGTACTTC. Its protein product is CASTRQGSYEQYF.

The CDR3 coding sequence is TGTGCCAGCAGCCGCCCCCTCAATGAGCAGTTCTTC. It yields the protein CASSRPLNEQFF. The chain combines TRBV7-2 with TRBJ2-1; D remains ambiguous. The germline V and J ends were trimmed by 5 bases and 6 bases, with 8 bases remaining between them. Germline V gene sequence: CDR1 SGHTA, CDR2 FQGNSA. This CDR3 is 12 amino acids long.

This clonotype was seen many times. CDR3 in DNA: TGCAGTGCTTTAAGAGCGGGAGACCAAAACATTCAGTACTTC. This gives the protein CSALRAGDQNIQYF. V gene TRBV20-1 combines with J gene TRBJ2-4, with TRBD2 matching over 8 bases. Germline V gene data show CDR1 as DFQATT and CDR2 as SNEGSKA (reference sequence). This CDR3 spans 14 amino acids. V gave up 5 bases and J gave up 5 bases; unmatched junction bases: 8.

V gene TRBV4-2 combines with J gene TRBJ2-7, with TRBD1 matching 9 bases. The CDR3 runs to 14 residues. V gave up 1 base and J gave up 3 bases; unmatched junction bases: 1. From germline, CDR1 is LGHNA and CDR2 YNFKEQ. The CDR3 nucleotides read TGTGCCAGCAGCCAAGGACAGGGGGACTACGAGCAGTACTTC. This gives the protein CASSQGQGDYEQYF.

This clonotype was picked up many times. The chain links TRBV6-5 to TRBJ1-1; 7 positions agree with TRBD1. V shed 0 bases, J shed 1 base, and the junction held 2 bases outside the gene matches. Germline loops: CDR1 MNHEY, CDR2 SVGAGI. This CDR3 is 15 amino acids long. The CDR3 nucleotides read TGTGCCAGCAGTTACTCCAGGGGGTCGAACACTGAAGCTTTCTTT. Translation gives CASSYSRGSNTEAFF.

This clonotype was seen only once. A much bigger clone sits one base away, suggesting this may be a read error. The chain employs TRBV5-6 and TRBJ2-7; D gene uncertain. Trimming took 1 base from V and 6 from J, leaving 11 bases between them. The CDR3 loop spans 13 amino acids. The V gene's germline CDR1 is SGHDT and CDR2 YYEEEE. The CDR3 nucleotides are TGTGCCAGCAGCTTGATTGCGGTTGGCGAGCAGTACGTC. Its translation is CASSLIAVGEQYV.

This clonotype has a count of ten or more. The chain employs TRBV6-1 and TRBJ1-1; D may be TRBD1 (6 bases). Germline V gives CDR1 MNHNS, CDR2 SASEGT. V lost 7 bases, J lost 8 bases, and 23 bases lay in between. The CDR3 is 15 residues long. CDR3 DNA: TGTGCCAGCACCTTATGGGCGGGGGGCGATTCAGAAGCTTTCTTT. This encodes CASTLWAGGDSEAFF.

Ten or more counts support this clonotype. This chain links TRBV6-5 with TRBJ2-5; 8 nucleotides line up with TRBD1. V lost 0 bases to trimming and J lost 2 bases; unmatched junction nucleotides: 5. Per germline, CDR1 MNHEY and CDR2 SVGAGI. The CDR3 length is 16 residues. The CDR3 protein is CASSYSGTGLQETQYF. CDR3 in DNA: TGTGCCAGCAGTTACTCTGGGACAGGCCTACAAGAGACCCAGTACTTC.

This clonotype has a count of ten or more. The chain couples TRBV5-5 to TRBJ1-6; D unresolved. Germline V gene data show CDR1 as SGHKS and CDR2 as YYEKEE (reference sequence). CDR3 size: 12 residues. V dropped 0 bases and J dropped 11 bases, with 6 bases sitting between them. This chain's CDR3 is CASSLGPTPLHF. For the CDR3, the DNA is TGTGCCAGCAGCTTGGGCCCGACACCCCTCCACTTT. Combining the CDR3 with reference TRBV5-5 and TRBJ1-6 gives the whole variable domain DAGVTQSPTHLIKTRGQQVTLRCSPISGHKSVSWYQQVLGQGPQFIFQYYEKEERGRGNFPDRFSARQFPNYSSELNVNALLLGDSALYLCASSLGPTPLHFGNGTRLTVT.

The CDR3 loop reads CASGLGLQNTEAFF. For the CDR3, the DNA is TGTGCTAGTGGTTTGGGACTCCAGAACACTGAAGCTTTCTTT. The chain is built from TRBV12-5 and TRBJ1-1; D is uncertain. The V gene's germline CDR1 is LGHNT and CDR2 FRNRAP. The CDR3 loop spans 14 amino acids. Trimming removed 1 base from V and 1 base from J, with 7 bases in between.

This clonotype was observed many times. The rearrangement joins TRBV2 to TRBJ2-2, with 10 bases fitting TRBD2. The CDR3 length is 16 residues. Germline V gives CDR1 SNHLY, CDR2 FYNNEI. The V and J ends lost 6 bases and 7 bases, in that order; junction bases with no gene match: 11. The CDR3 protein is CASRSRAGGQVGELFF. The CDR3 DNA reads TGTGCCAGCAGGTCGAGAGCGGGAGGGCAGGTCGGGGAGCTGTTTTTT. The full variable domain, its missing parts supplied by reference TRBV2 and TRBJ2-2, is EPEVTQTPSHQVTQMGQEVILRCVPISNHLYFYWYRQILGQKVEFLVSFYNNEISEKSEIFDDQFSVERPDGSNFTLKIRSTKLEDSAMYFCASRSRAGGQVGELFFGEGSRLTVL.

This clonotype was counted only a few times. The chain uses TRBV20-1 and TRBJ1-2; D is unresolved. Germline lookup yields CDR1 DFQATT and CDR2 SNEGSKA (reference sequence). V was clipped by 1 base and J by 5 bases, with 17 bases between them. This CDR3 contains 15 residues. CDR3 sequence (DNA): TGCAGTGCTAGAGTGATAGGGAATTTAAGATATGGCTACACCTTC. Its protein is CSARVIGNLRYGYTF.